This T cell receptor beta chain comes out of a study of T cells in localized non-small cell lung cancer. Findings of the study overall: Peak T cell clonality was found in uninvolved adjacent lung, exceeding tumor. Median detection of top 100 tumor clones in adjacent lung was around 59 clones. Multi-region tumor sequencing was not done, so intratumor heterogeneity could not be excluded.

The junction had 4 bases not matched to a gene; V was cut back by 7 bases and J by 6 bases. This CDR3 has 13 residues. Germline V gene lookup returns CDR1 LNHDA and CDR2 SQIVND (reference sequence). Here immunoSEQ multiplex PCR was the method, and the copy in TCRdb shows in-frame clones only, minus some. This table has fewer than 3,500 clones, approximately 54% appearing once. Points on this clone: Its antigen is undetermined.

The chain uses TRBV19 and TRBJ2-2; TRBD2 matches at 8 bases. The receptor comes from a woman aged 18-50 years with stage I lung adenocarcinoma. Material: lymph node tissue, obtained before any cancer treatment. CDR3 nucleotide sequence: TGTGCCAGTATGTACGGGAGGGCCGGGGAGCTGTTTTTT. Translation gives CASMYGRAGELFF.